The 4 T cell receptor beta chains given below trace back to one sample, sequenced in a study of blood T cells in healthy people across ages. A sample-barcoded 5' primer and a J-beta primer mix were used in a second PCR of roughly 7 to 12 cycles. TCRdb reanalysed the 5' RACE reads using MiXCR and keeps one entry per CDR3 protein. The sample contains fewer than 900,000 distinct CDR3 sequences, more than 40% of which appear only once. The sample taken for sequencing was blood. These receptors were obtained from a woman aged 55 to 70 in good health.

The V and J genes are TRBV20-1 and TRBJ1-6; D not resolved. Germline assignment: CDR1 DFQATT and CDR2 SNEGSKA (reference sequence). Trimming took off 4 bases at V and 10 bases at J, with 11 bases between the two ends. CDR3 length: 12 amino acids. CDR3: CSANKGRSPLHF. As DNA, the CDR3 is TGCAGTGCTAATAAGGGCAGATCACCCCTCCACTTT.

A single count supports this clonotype. The chain combines TRBV2 with TRBJ1-4; TRBD1 is a possible D gene (6 bases). This CDR3 is 15 amino acids long. Germline CDR1 SNHLY, CDR2 FYNNEI. With 10 bases removed from V and 0 bases from J, the gap between germline ends came to 15 bases. In DNA form, the CDR3 reads TGTGCCACTCAAAAGGGGGGACCAACTAATGAAAAACTGTTTTTT. It encodes CATQKGGPTNEKLFF.

J is TRBJ2-3 and V is TRBV15, with 7 bases lining up with TRBD2. The ends lost 2 bases at V and 2 bases at J; junction bases unmatched: 4. Germline-derived CDR1 and CDR2 are LNHNV and YYDKDF (reference sequence). The CDR3 runs 15 residues. CDR3 bases: TGTGCCACCAGCAGATCGAGACTAGCCACAGATACGCAGTATTTT. Translation: CATSRSRLATDTQYF.

This clonotype has just a few counts. This chain joins TRBV20-1 and TRBJ2-1, with 11 bases lining up with TRBD2. After removal of 3 bases from V and 9 bases from J, the junction contained 13 bases not matched to a gene. The germline V gene encodes CDR1 DFQATT and CDR2 SNEGSKA (reference sequence). The CDR3 loop spans 16 amino acids. CDR3 DNA sequence: TGCAGTGCTAGTTCGCTGGTTACTAGCGGGAGTAGTGAGCAGTTCTTC. It yields the protein CSASSLVTSGSSEQFF.